This T cell receptor (beta chain) came from a study of T cell responses to AZD1222 COVID-19 vaccine. General study findings and limits: Females outnumbered males among donors, who were mostly white British; clonal diversity was possibly underestimated. Repertoires were obtained only post-peak T cell response. Close to half of spike-specific TCRs reportedly recognize unmutated variant regions.

The CDR3 loop spans 13 amino acids. V was shortened by 5 bases and J by 4 bases, with 9 bases between the two germline ends. Germline loops: CDR1 SEHNR, CDR2 FQNEAQ (reference sequence). Profiled with immunoSEQ multiplex PCR; TCRdb holds only in-frame clones, not every one. The table shows 150,000 to 200,000 clones, with over 90% occurring only once. Worth noting for this clone: What it recognizes is unknown.

The J gene is TRBJ2-1, the V gene TRBV7-9, with D unresolved. Sequencing used peripheral blood, obtained on day 0 of AZD1222 vaccination. This TCR was recovered from an adult in good health. The CDR3 bases are TGTGCCAGCAGCCAGGAACCGTACAATGAGCAGTTCTTC. It encodes CASSQEPYNEQFF. Combining the CDR3 with reference TRBV7-9 and TRBJ2-1 gives the whole variable domain DTGVSQNPRHKITKRGQNVTFRCDPISEHNRLYWYRQTLGQGPEFLTYFQNEAQLEKSRLLSDRFSAERPKGSFSTLEIQRTEQGDSAMYLCASSQEPYNEQFFGPGTRLTVL.